This T cell receptor (beta chain) was captured by sequencing in a study of blood T cell repertoires in COVID-19. For the study at large: From the United States, Italy and Spain came samples of acute and convalescent COVID-19. Sources were T cells, B-cell-depleted T cells, or PBMCs; the material itself was cDNA or gDNA.

J lost 1 base, V lost 7 bases, and 7 bases had no gene match. This CDR3 is built from 15 residues. Germline V gives CDR1 MNHEY, CDR2 SMNVEV (reference sequence). TCRdb keeps only in-frame clones here, not all; method: immunoSEQ multiplex PCR. The table includes about 190,000 clones, roughly four fifths detected once. V usage is TRBV27 and J usage is TRBJ2-1, with 7 bases aligning to TRBD2. This TCR came from a woman aged 45-65 years with acute or convalescent COVID-19. Material: peripheral blood. CDR3 nucleotides: TGTGCCAGCACCCTCCGGACTAGGTCCTACAATGAGCAGTTCTTC. Its translation is CASTLRTRSYNEQFF.